The 14 T cell receptor beta chains reported below all come from one sample, sequenced in a study of T cells in Graves' hyperthyroidism and ophthalmopathy. TCR beta CDR3 sequences were amplified from RNA transcripts. The study used the HTBI primer set for a first-round RT-PCR of the TCR CDR3. TCRdb used MiXCR to reprocess the multiplex PCR reads, holding one entry per CDR3 protein. The sample contains fewer than 300,000 distinct CDR3 sequences, less than 30% of which appear only once. Sequences were obtained from blood. The receptors were gathered from a man aged 40-49 years with Graves' hyperthyroidism that later progressed to Graves' ophthalmopathy.

This clonotype has at least ten counts. The chain has TRBV20-1 and TRBJ1-2; the D gene is possibly TRBD1 (6 bases). Trimming took 5 bases from V and 4 from J, leaving 14 bases between them. The CDR3 is 13 amino acids. Germline assignment: CDR1 DFQATT and CDR2 SNEGSKA (reference sequence). In nucleotides, the CDR3 is TGCAGTGCTGAGCAGGGGTCTGCCTATGGCTACACCTTC. This translates into CSAEQGSAYGYTF.

This clonotype was seen only a few times. The rearrangement links TRBV15 to TRBJ2-5; no firm D call. Germline assignment: CDR1 LNHNV and CDR2 YYDKDF (reference sequence). The V end was cut by 0 bases, the J end by 5 bases, with 7 bases between. CDR3 size: 13 residues. This CDR3 is CATSRDQRETQYF. The CDR3 DNA sequence: TGTGCCACCAGCAGAGATCAACGGGAGACCCAGTACTTC. Filled out from reference TRBV15 and TRBJ2-5, the complete variable domain reads DAMVIQNPRYQVTQFGKPVTLSCSQTLNHNVMYWYQQKSSQAPKLLFHYYDKDFNNEADTPDNFQSRRPNTSFCFLDIRSPGLGDTAMYLCATSRDQRETQYFGPGTRLLVL.

This clonotype has at least ten counts. V gene TRBV6-1 combines with J gene TRBJ2-7, with D tentatively TRBD1 or TRBD2 (5 bases each). The CDR3 contains 13 residues. Germline CDR1 is MNHNS and CDR2 is SASEGT. The germline V and J ends were trimmed by 4 bases and 2 bases, with 9 bases remaining between them. The CDR3, as DNA: TGTGCCAGCAGTGGTCCGGGACCCTACGAGCAGTACTTC. It codes for CASSGPGPYEQYF.

The chain links TRBV20-1 to TRBJ2-7; TRBD2 is a possible D gene (5 bases). The germline V gene has CDR1 DFQATT and CDR2 SNEGSKA (reference sequence). Deletions cut 4 bases from V and 1 base from J, with 20 bases between. CDR3 length: 16 residues. The CDR3 loop reads CSAKSSPPVGSYEQYF. The CDR3 DNA sequence: TGCAGTGCTAAGTCTAGCCCGCCTGTAGGATCCTACGAGCAGTACTTC.

This clonotype has ten or more counts. This sequence joins TRBV12-5 and TRBJ1-1, with unresolved D. Germline V lookup: CDR1 LGHNT, CDR2 FRNRAP. The CDR3 is 13 amino acids. V lost 1 base and J lost 5, with 8 bases in between. In nucleotides, the CDR3 is TGTGCTAGTGGTTTGGAAGTTGGGACTGAAGCTTTCTTT. This encodes CASGLEVGTEAFF.

V is TRBV6-1 and J is TRBJ1-1; 8 bases align to TRBD1. Germline V gene lookup returns CDR1 MNHNS and CDR2 SASEGT. The CDR3 has 13 residues. Trimming removed 7 bases from V and 6 bases from J; junction bases left unmatched: 7. The DNA of the CDR3 is TGTGCCAGCATCAGACAGGGGAGGTCTGAAGCTTTCTTT. Translating it yields CASIRQGRSEAFF.

There are many counts of this clonotype. The chain employs TRBV3-1 and TRBJ2-7; 8 nucleotides line up with TRBD1. Trimming at V came to 4 bases and at J to 7 bases, leaving 18 bases not matched to a gene. This CDR3 region has 17 residues. CDR1 and CDR2 (germline): LGHDT, YNNKEL (reference sequence). CDR3 coding DNA: TGTGCCAGCAGCCCCACGAACTCCGGGACAGGCTACCGGGAGCAGTACTTC. Translation gives CASSPTNSGTGYREQYF.

The rearrangement uses TRBV10-3 and TRBJ2-7; 11 bases agree with TRBD1. The CDR3 covers 14 residues. Germline lookup yields CDR1 ENHRY and CDR2 SYGVKD. Germline trimming cut 6 bases from V and 4 bases from J; bases unmatched to any gene: 5. The CDR3 bases are TGTGCCATCAGCGGACAGGGGGCGCGGTACGAGCAGTACTTC. It translates to CAISGQGARYEQYF.

This rearrangement joins TRBV7-9 to TRBJ1-1, with TRBD1 identical over 7 bases. The germline V gene encodes CDR1 SEHNR and CDR2 FQNEAQ (reference sequence). Trimming at V came to 3 bases and at J to 7 bases, leaving 2 bases not matched to a gene. The CDR3 spans 12 residues. The CDR3 region is CASSFRQGEAFF. CDR3 bases: TGTGCCAGCAGCTTCCGACAGGGTGAAGCTTTCTTT.

This clonotype appeared a few times. The rearrangement links TRBV6-5 to TRBJ2-7; no definite D call. The germline V gene encodes CDR1 MNHEY and CDR2 SVGAGI. CDR3 length: 11 amino acids. Deletions cut 4 bases from V and 8 bases from J, with 9 bases between. CDR3 DNA: TGTGCCAGCAGTTTCCAAGACCAGCAGTACTTC. As protein: CASSFQDQQYF.

This clonotype has at least ten counts. The chain couples TRBV4-1 to TRBJ2-7, with 10 bases that match TRBD1. Germline V CDR1 and CDR2: MGHRA, YSYEKL. The CDR3 runs to 15 residues. The J segment lost 6 bases and the V segment lost 1 base, leaving 6 bases of the junction unmatched. The CDR3 region has the DNA TGCGCCAGCAGCCAAGCGAGGACAGGGGGTTTCGAGCAGTACTTC. Amino acid sequence: CASSQARTGGFEQYF.

This clonotype was recorded at least ten times. The chain carries TRBV10-3 and TRBJ2-5; a possible D gene is TRBD2 (6 bases). Germline loops: CDR1 ENHRY, CDR2 SYGVKD. V lost 5 bases and J 3 bases, leaving 13 bases between the germline ends. The length of the CDR3 is 14 residues. CDR3 nucleotide sequence: TGTGCCATCAGTATAGAACTAGCCGAAGAGACCCAGTACTTC. It encodes CAISIELAEETQYF.

This clonotype was seen repeatedly, ten times or more. This chain connects TRBV12-3 or TRBV12-4 to TRBJ1-5, with D possibly TRBD1 on 6 matching bases. This CDR3 contains 14 residues. Trimming removed 4 bases at V and 5 bases at J, with 12 bases between. The CDR3 DNA reads as TGTGCCAGCAGTTCAGCAGGGGCATATCAGCCCCAGCATTTT. Its translation: CASSSAGAYQPQHF.

In this sample, this clonotype turned up many times. This chain connects TRBV13 to TRBJ2-7; 11 bases are shared with TRBD2. The CDR3 loop spans 15 amino acids. Germline V CDR1 and CDR2: PRHDT, FYEKMQ (reference sequence). The junction had 6 bases not matched to a gene; V was cut back by 5 bases and J by 3 bases. The CDR3 DNA sequence: TGTGCCAGCAGCCGTAAACTAGCGGGAGTCTACGAGCAGTACTTC. Its translation: CASSRKLAGVYEQYF.